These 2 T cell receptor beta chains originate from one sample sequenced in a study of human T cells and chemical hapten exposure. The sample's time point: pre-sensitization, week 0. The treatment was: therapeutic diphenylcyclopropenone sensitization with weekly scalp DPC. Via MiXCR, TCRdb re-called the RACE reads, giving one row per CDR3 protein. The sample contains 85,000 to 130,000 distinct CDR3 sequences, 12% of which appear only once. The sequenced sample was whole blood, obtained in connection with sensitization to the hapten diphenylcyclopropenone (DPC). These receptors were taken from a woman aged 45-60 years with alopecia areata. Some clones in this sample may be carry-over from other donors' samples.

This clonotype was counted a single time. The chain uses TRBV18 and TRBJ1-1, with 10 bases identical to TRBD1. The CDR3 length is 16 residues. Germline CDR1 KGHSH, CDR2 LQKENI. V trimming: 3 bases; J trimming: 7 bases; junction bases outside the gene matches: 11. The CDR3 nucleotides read TGTGCCAGCTCACCTAGAGGCGGGACAGGGGCTAATGAAGCTTTCTTT. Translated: CASSPRGGTGANEAFF.

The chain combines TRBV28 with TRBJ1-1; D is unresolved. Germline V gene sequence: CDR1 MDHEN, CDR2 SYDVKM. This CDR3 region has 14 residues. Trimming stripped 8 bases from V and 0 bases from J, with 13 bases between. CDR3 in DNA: TGTGCCAGCCGTACCCGAGCGCTGAACACTGAAGCTTTCTTT. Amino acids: CASRTRALNTEAFF. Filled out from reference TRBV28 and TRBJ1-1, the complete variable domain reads DVKVTQSSRYLVKRTGEKVFLECVQDMDHENMFWYRQDPGLGLRLIYFSYDVKMKEKGDIPEGYSVSREKKERFSLILESASTNQTSMYLCASRTRALNTEAFFGQGTRLTVV.